This TCR beta chain came from a study of blood T cell repertoires in COVID-19. Study details: Spain, Italy and the United States supplied samples that represented acute and convalescent COVID-19.

Some clones are missing from TCRdb's copy, which holds only in-frame ones; the method was immunoSEQ multiplex PCR. The sample includes about 140,000 clones, around 84% of them seen just once. The CDR3 runs 11 residues. V was pared by 11 bases and J by 3 bases, with 1 base of the junction left unmatched. Germline V gene lookup returns CDR1 MNHEY and CDR2 SMNVEV (reference sequence). This receptor was taken from a woman in her sixties with acute or convalescent COVID-19. The sample comprised peripheral blood. This chain links TRBV27 with TRBJ1-3; 7 nucleotides align to TRBD1. CDR3 sequence (DNA): TGTGCCGACAGGGTTGGAAACACCATATATTTT. It specifies CADRVGNTIYF.